Following are 32 T cell receptor beta chains from one sample sequenced in a study of blood T cells in healthy people across ages. Primers used in a second PCR of about 7 to 12 cycles were a sample-barcoded 5' primer and a J-beta primer mix. TCRdb processed the 5' RACE reads anew with MiXCR; each CDR3 protein has one entry. The sample shows about 1.8 million distinct CDR3 sequences, about 49% of them seen only once. The sequenced sample consisted of blood. The origin of the receptors is a woman aged 40 to 50 in good health.

This clonotype was picked up many times. The chain couples TRBV7-9 to TRBJ1-2; no definite D call. CDR3 length equals 13 residues. Per germline, CDR1 SEHNR and CDR2 FQNEAQ (reference sequence). The V end was cut by 2 bases, the J end by 5 bases, with 9 bases between. CDR3 coding DNA: TGTGCCAGCAGCTTATCGGCCGGATATGGCTACACCTTC. This gives the protein CASSLSAGYGYTF.

The chain carries TRBV7-2 and TRBJ2-7, with D perhaps matching TRBD2 (7 bases). The CDR3 covers 14 residues. V was pared by 4 bases and J by 4 bases, with 14 bases between. The germline gives CDR1 SGHTA, CDR2 FQGNSA. DNA for the CDR3: TGTGCCAGCAGCTCACAGCGGGGACAATACGAGCAGTACTTC. It yields the protein CASSSQRGQYEQYF.

This chain joins TRBV6-1 and TRBJ2-5; 7 positions agree with TRBD1. This CDR3 spans 15 amino acids. Germline CDR1 is MNHNS and CDR2 is SASEGT. Germline trimming cut 2 bases from V and 11 bases from J; bases unmatched to any gene: 14. CDR3 sequence: CASSEPTGQDNEQYF. CDR3 DNA sequence: TGTGCCAGCAGTGAACCGACAGGACAGGACAATGAGCAGTACTTC.

CDR3 amino acids: CASSPGTESPGYTF. CDR3 nucleotide sequence: TGTGCCAGCTCACCCGGGACGGAATCTCCTGGCTACACCTTC. The J gene is TRBJ1-2, the V gene TRBV18, with D maybe TRBD1 (5 bases). V lost 3 bases, J lost 7 bases, and 15 bases lay in between. CDR3 size: 14 residues. Germline V lookup: CDR1 KGHSH, CDR2 LQKENI.

The CDR3 coding sequence is TGTGCCAGCAGAGGGGAGCGGGGGGGGTACAATGAGCAGTTCTTC. Its protein product is CASRGERGGYNEQFF. The gene calls are TRBV2 and TRBJ2-1; 10 bases agree with TRBD2. The CDR3 extends over 15 amino acids. Per the germline V gene, CDR1 is SNHLY and CDR2 is FYNNEI. The V gene end was trimmed by 6 bases and the J gene end by 4 bases; junction bases not matched to a gene: 6.

The sample holds a few counts of this clonotype. J is TRBJ2-1 and V is TRBV25-1; a weak D match, TRBD1 (5 bases). The CDR3 has 13 amino acids. Germline CDR1 reads MGHDK; CDR2 reads SYGVNS. V lost 4 bases, J lost 8 bases, and 12 bases lay in between. The CDR3 loop reads CASSAAGLDEQFF. The CDR3 coding sequence is TGTGCCAGCAGTGCGGCAGGGCTCGATGAGCAGTTCTTC. The whole variable domain, remainder taken from reference TRBV25-1 and TRBJ2-1, is EADIYQTPRYLVIGTGKKITLECSQTMGHDKMYWYQQDPGMELHLIHYSYGVNSTEKGDLSSESTVSRIRTEHFPLTLESARPSHTSQYLCASSAAGLDEQFFGPGTRLTVL.

This chain connects TRBV2 to TRBJ2-5; TRBD2 aligns across 11 bases. CDR3 length: 17 residues. Germline V CDR1 and CDR2: SNHLY, FYNNEI. With 2 bases clipped from V and 11 bases from J, the junction kept 16 bases outside the gene matches. The chain's CDR3 is CASSETIAGGLINEQYF. CDR3 bases: TGTGCCAGCAGTGAAACCATAGCGGGGGGGCTGATTAATGAGCAGTACTTC.

Note on this clonotype: Compared with germline, one end of the junction differs, possibly owing to a read error. This rearrangement joins TRBV2 to TRBJ1-5; the D gene is possibly TRBD1 (5 bases). The CDR3 length is 13 residues. Germline values: CDR1 SNHLY, CDR2 FYNNEI. The CDR3 sequence: CASSDVGTQPRHF. In nucleotides, the CDR3 is TGTGCCAGCAGTGATGTGGGGACTCAGCCCCGGCATTTT. The entire variable domain, with the rest obtained from reference TRBV2 and TRBJ1-5, is as follows: EPEVTQTPSHQVTQMGQEVILRCVPISNHLYFYWYRQILGQKVEFLVSFYNNEISEKSEIFDDQFSVERPDGSNFTLKIRSTKLEDSAMYFCASSDVGTQPRHFGDGTRLSIL.

This clonotype occurred many times. This rearrangement joins TRBV29-1 to TRBJ2-7; tentatively, D is TRBD2 (7 bases). Germline V lookup: CDR1 SQVTM, CDR2 ANQGSEA. The CDR3 extends over 14 amino acids. Between the trimmed V and J ends, which lost 7 bases and 1 base, there was a span of 17 bases. CDR3 in DNA: TGCAGCGCATCGGGGGGCAAGACATCCTACGAGCAGTACTTC. Protein sequence: CSASGGKTSYEQYF.

This clonotype was counted only a few times. The chain joins TRBV15 to TRBJ2-3; D is possibly TRBD1 or TRBD2 (6 bases each). V was pared by 9 bases and J by 7 bases, with 17 bases between. Germline lookup yields CDR1 LNHNV and CDR2 YYDKDF (reference sequence). The CDR3 has 13 amino acids. The CDR3 DNA sequence: TGTGCCACTGAGGCTAGGGGGGCGTATACGCAGTATTTT. It specifies CATEARGAYTQYF.

This clonotype has just a few counts. The V and J genes are TRBV20-1 and TRBJ2-3; D call uncertain. CDR1 is DFQATT, CDR2 SNEGSKA, per germline (reference sequence). The CDR3 contains 13 residues. V dropped 6 bases and J dropped 0 bases, with 10 bases sitting between them. Here the CDR3 DNA reads TGCAGTGCGAAGCCCGGTAGCACAGATACGCAGTATTTT. It yields the protein CSAKPGSTDTQYF.

This chain links TRBV29-1 with TRBJ2-7; D not resolved. The V gene's germline CDR1 is SQVTM and CDR2 ANQGSEA. The CDR3 extends over 13 amino acids. V was clipped by 7 bases and J by 0 bases, with 13 bases between them. For the CDR3, the DNA is TGCAGCGCCGGAAACACCAACTCCTACGAGCAGTACTTC. Protein sequence: CSAGNTNSYEQYF.

The V and J genes are TRBV25-1 and TRBJ2-7, with a weak D call TRBD2 (6 bases). There are 12 residues in the CDR3. Germline values: CDR1 MGHDK, CDR2 SYGVNS. V shed 4 bases and J shed 5 bases, with 9 bases lying between them. The CDR3 bases are TGTGCCAGCAGTGTGGGGGGACACGAGCAGTACTTC. Translation: CASSVGGHEQYF.

The rearrangement joins TRBV18 to TRBJ2-7; no clear D. The ends were cut back, 0 bases at V and 0 bases at J, with 6 bases in the middle. The CDR3 runs 14 residues. Germline CDR1 and CDR2: KGHSH and LQKENI. CDR3: CASSPPEHSYEQYF. In DNA form, the CDR3 reads TGTGCCAGCTCACCACCGGAGCACTCCTACGAGCAGTACTTC.

With respect to this clonotype: One end of the junction is discordant with germline, which a read error may explain. The rearrangement uses TRBV12-3 or TRBV12-4 and TRBJ1-2; 7 nucleotides align to TRBD1. The length of the CDR3 is 13 residues. The DNA of the CDR3 is TGTGCCAGCAGCCCCAGGGGGAACTGTGGCTACACCTTC. This sequence encodes CASSPRGNCGYTF.

This rearrangement joins TRBV27 to TRBJ1-2; D is possibly TRBD1 (5 bases). The CDR3 is 15 amino acids. The ends were cut back, 5 bases at V and 4 bases at J, with 17 bases in the middle. Germline-derived CDR1 and CDR2 are MNHEY and SMNVEV (reference sequence). This CDR3 reads CASSTLDSSFYGYTF. In DNA form, the CDR3 reads TGTGCCAGCAGTACTCTCGACAGCTCGTTCTATGGCTACACCTTC.

The rearrangement links TRBV7-9 to TRBJ2-1; no clear D gene. The germline CDR1 and CDR2 sequences are SEHNR and FQNEAQ (reference sequence). Trimming took off 6 bases at V and 8 bases at J, with 11 bases between the two ends. The CDR3 length is 12 residues. CDR3 sequence reads: CASRPLGDEQFF. The CDR3 DNA is TGTGCCAGCAGACCCTTAGGCGATGAGCAGTTCTTC.

The chain is built from TRBV27 and TRBJ2-1; TRBD2 matches at 8 bases. This CDR3 has 14 amino acids. Per germline, CDR1 MNHEY and CDR2 SMNVEV (reference sequence). The ends lost 7 bases at V and 9 bases at J; junction bases unmatched: 11. The CDR3 loop reads CASTLSGTSGEQFF. DNA for the CDR3: TGTGCCAGCACCCTCTCCGGGACTAGTGGTGAGCAGTTCTTC.

V is TRBV5-1 and J is TRBJ1-2; D is unresolved. CDR3 size: 14 residues. Germline loops: CDR1 SGHRS, CDR2 YFSETQ. The V end lost 4 bases, the J end lost 0 bases, and 10 bases lay between the germline ends. The CDR3 protein is CASSAQDTNYGYTF. The DNA of the CDR3 is TGCGCCAGCAGCGCGCAGGATACTAACTATGGCTACACCTTC.

The chain carries TRBV12-3 or TRBV12-4 and TRBJ2-5, with D possibly matching TRBD2 (6 bases). The CDR3 extends over 13 amino acids. The V end lost 6 bases, the J end lost 11 bases, and 19 bases lay between the germline ends. The CDR3 bases are TGTGCCAGCAGCTTACAGCCCTGGGGGGAGCAGTACTTC. This gives the protein CASSLQPWGEQYF.

The chain employs TRBV28 and TRBJ1-5; D unresolved. The germline V gene has CDR1 MDHEN and CDR2 SYDVKM. V dropped 3 bases and J dropped 11 bases, with 14 bases sitting between them. The CDR3 is made up of 13 amino acids. This CDR3 reads CASSFPAGRAQHF. CDR3 bases: TGTGCCAGCAGTTTCCCCGCGGGTAGGGCCCAGCATTTT.

The chain links TRBV5-6 to TRBJ1-4, with D hard to call. The CDR3 runs 12 residues. V was trimmed by 2 bases and J by 8 bases, leaving 7 bases between them. Germline V gene sequence: CDR1 SGHDT, CDR2 YYEEEE. CDR3 nucleotides: TGTGCCAGCAGCTTCGCCGGGGAAAAACTGTTTTTT. Translation: CASSFAGEKLFF.

The chain uses TRBV20-1 and TRBJ2-3; possibly TRBD2 for D (5 bases). Germline CDR1 and CDR2: DFQATT and SNEGSKA (reference sequence). V was cut by 6 bases and J by 8 bases, with 15 bases left in between. There are 12 residues in the CDR3. This chain's CDR3 is CSADPWECTQYF. CDR3 DNA sequence: TGCAGTGCCGACCCGTGGGAGTGTACGCAGTATTTT.

This clonotype showed up just a few times. The rearrangement joins TRBV12-3 or TRBV12-4 to TRBJ2-5, with 7 bases that match TRBD2. The CDR3 has 15 residues. Unmatched junction bases numbered 12, after V lost 7 bases and J lost 4 bases. The CDR3 protein is CASIGWAGRGETQYF. DNA of the CDR3: TGTGCCAGCATCGGTTGGGCGGGGAGGGGAGAGACCCAGTACTTC.

This clonotype has only a few counts. The chain links TRBV28 to TRBJ2-4; 9 bases fit TRBD2. The DNA end favors TRBJ2-5, so the J call may be wrong. The CDR3 sequence is 15 residues long. The germline V gene encodes CDR1 MDHEN and CDR2 SYDVKM. The CDR3 region is CASSRPAGGAETQYF. The CDR3 nucleotides are TGTGCCAGCAGCCGCCCAGCGGGGGGTGCGGAGACCCAGTACTTC.

The rearrangement joins TRBV7-8 to TRBJ2-1, with unresolved D. This CDR3 has 15 amino acids. Trimming stripped 1 base from V and 4 bases from J, with 11 bases between. The germline V gene has CDR1 SGHVS and CDR2 FQNEAQ. The CDR3 region is CASSLVGDLYNEQFF. As DNA, the CDR3 is TGTGCCAGCAGCTTAGTCGGAGACCTTTACAATGAGCAGTTCTTC.

The rearrangement uses TRBV11-1 and TRBJ2-5; no reliable D call. The ends were cut back, 2 bases at V and 11 bases at J, with 15 bases in the middle. Germline V CDR1 and CDR2: SGHAT, FQDESV (reference sequence). The CDR3 length is 13 residues. In DNA form, the CDR3 reads TGTGCCAGCAGCTTAAATCAATACGGAGTGCAGTACTTC. This codes for CASSLNQYGVQYF.

As to this clonotype: Mismatch with germline at one junction end may stem from a read error. The CDR3 sequence is CTSASPWGTTGTQYF. Written as DNA, the CDR3 is TGTACCAGCGCATCCCCGTGGGGGACGACCGGTACGCAGTATTTT. The rearrangement links TRBV28 to TRBJ2-3; D could derive from TRBD1 or TRBD2 (5 bases each). This CDR3 is 15 amino acids long. Per germline, CDR1 MDHEN and CDR2 SYDVKM.

V gene TRBV4-1 combines with J gene TRBJ1-2; D gene uncertain. V lost 3 bases to trimming and J lost 1 base, with 12 bases between them. The CDR3 contains 15 residues. Germline V gene lookup returns CDR1 MGHRA and CDR2 YSYEKL. In nucleotides, the CDR3 is TGCGCCAGCAGCCAGCAGGAGACGGTTAACTATGGCTACACCTTC. This encodes CASSQQETVNYGYTF.

This clonotype was seen only a few times. V and J are TRBV12-3 or TRBV12-4 and TRBJ1-2; D might be TRBD1 (5 bases). V gave up 5 bases and J gave up 2 bases, with 15 bases separating them. The CDR3 has 15 residues. This CDR3 reads CASSPEGNWNYGYTF. The CDR3 coding sequence is TGTGCCAGCAGTCCCGAGGGGAATTGGAACTATGGCTACACCTTC.

This clonotype was seen a handful of times. The chain employs TRBV7-6 and TRBJ2-5; D not certain. The ends were cut back, 1 base at V and 0 bases at J, with 12 bases in the middle. Germline V gene sequence: CDR1 SGHVS, CDR2 FNYEAQ. This CDR3 is built from 16 residues. The CDR3 coding sequence is TGTGCCAGCAGCTTAGAGGGCCAAGGAGACCAAGAGACCCAGTACTTC. Amino acid sequence: CASSLEGQGDQETQYF. The variable domain in full, with the rest retrieved from reference TRBV7-6 and TRBJ2-5, is GAGVSQSPRYKVTKRGQDVALRCDPISGHVSLYWYRQALGQGPEFLTYFNYEAQQDKSGLPNDRFSAERPEGSISTLTIQRTEQRDSAMYRCASSLEGQGDQETQYFGPGTRLLVL.

This chain connects TRBV7-2 to TRBJ2-7; D possibly corresponds to TRBD2 (6 bases). The germline V gene encodes CDR1 SGHTA and CDR2 FQGNSA. Trimming stripped 3 bases from V and 2 bases from J, with 11 bases between. This CDR3 comprises 14 residues. The CDR3 spells CASSFSAGTYEQYF. The CDR3 region has the DNA TGTGCCAGCAGCTTTAGCGCGGGAACCTACGAGCAGTACTTC.